Below are 5 T cell receptor beta chains sequenced from a single sample in a study of blood T cell repertoires in COVID-19. The assay was immunoSEQ multiplex PCR, and TCRdb's table has in-frame clones only and misses some. There are 65,000 to 95,000 clones in the sample; around nine tenths occur only once, and roughly 2.5% lies in the top ten. Source material: peripheral blood. Receptors were obtained from a man aged 65 to 79 with active or convalescent COVID-19.

The chain is built from TRBV19 and TRBJ1-5; the D is unclear. The V end was cut by 3 bases, the J end by 9 bases, with 6 bases between. The CDR3 is 11 amino acids. The germline gives CDR1 LNHDA, CDR2 SQIVND (reference sequence). The CDR3 protein is CASSMRGPQHF. CDR3 in DNA: TGTGCCAGTAGTATGCGTGGGCCCCAGCATTTT.

The V gene is TRBV18, the J gene TRBJ2-1, with D perhaps matching TRBD1 (6 bases). Germline CDR1 is KGHSH and CDR2 is LQKENI. The V and J ends lost 1 base and 9 bases respectively, with 10 bases between them. This CDR3 has 13 amino acids. The CDR3 loop reads CASSPQGEGEQFF. In nucleotides, the CDR3 is TGTGCCAGCTCACCACAGGGGGAAGGTGAGCAGTTCTTC. The full variable domain, in which reference TRBV18 and TRBJ2-1 provide the parts outside the CDR3, is NAGVMQNPRHLVRRRGQEARLRCSPMKGHSHVYWYRQLPEEGLKFMVYLQKENIIDESGMPKERFSAEFPKEGPSILRIQQVVRGDSAAYFCASSPQGEGEQFFGPGTRLTVL.

In nucleotides, the CDR3 is TGTGCCAGCAGCCATTCGGCGCAGGCCCCTGGAGCTTTCTTT. Amino acid sequence: CASSHSAQAPGAFF. The V call is TRBV3-1 (or the pseudogene TRBV3-2), the J call TRBJ1-1; D unresolved. This CDR3 has 14 amino acids. Looked up from germline, CDR1 is LGHDT and CDR2 is YNNKEL (reference sequence). V lost 3 bases, J lost 10 bases, and 18 bases lay in between.

The table lists this clone with a count of one. V usage is TRBV11-2 and J usage is TRBJ2-5, with a weak D call TRBD2 (5 bases). Trimming removed 5 bases from V and 2 bases from J, with 12 bases in between. The germline V gene has CDR1 SGHAT and CDR2 FQNNGV. This CDR3 has 14 residues. In DNA form, the CDR3 reads TGTGCCAGCAGCACTCTCGGAGGACAAGAGACCCAGTACTTC. Translating gives CASSTLGGQETQYF.

This clone was seen a single time. The chain's CDR3 is CASGRGRQSLSGNTIYF. CDR3 coding DNA: TGTGCCAGTGGGAGGGGGAGGCAAAGCCTGTCCGGAAACACCATATATTTT. This chain joins TRBV7-8 and TRBJ1-3, with D tentatively TRBD1 (6 bases). CDR1 is SGHVS, CDR2 FQNEAQ, per germline. There are 17 residues in the CDR3. V was pared by 9 bases and J by 4 bases, with 25 bases between.